This note documents a single T cell receptor beta chain sequence. Its antigen is not known. The data originate from a study of metastatic and nonmetastatic thyroid tumors. Overall study context: Patients with malignant and benign thyroid disease provided blood and tumor or nodule tissue, whose repertoires were compared. Overall study findings and caveats: The study reportedly found significantly higher TCR beta diversity in malignant thyroid tumors than benign nodules, in blood and tumor.

Original data processing: A classifier of distant metastasis in papillary thyroid cancer was built from CDR3 differences (across clinicopathological groups). TCRdb re-called the PCR reads via MiXCR. The authors' filters were not applied to this entry. The data contain under 55,000 clones, around a sixth of them singletons. This CDR3 has 15 amino acids. Germline V gives CDR1 MNHNS, CDR2 SASEGT. J was trimmed by 2 bases and V by 8 bases; bases with no gene match: 9. None of the patients had undergone any treatment ahead of thyroid surgery. This receptor was identified in a female donor with papillary thyroid cancer or a benign thyroid nodule (not recorded which). Some clones in this sample may be carry-over from other donors' samples. The sequencing input was blood. The V and J genes are TRBV6-1 and TRBJ1-5; the match to TRBD1 covers 7 bases. Here the CDR3 DNA reads TGTGCCAGCGCATACGGGACAGCCGGCAATCAGCCCCAGCATTTT. Its protein product is CASAYGTAGNQPQHF.